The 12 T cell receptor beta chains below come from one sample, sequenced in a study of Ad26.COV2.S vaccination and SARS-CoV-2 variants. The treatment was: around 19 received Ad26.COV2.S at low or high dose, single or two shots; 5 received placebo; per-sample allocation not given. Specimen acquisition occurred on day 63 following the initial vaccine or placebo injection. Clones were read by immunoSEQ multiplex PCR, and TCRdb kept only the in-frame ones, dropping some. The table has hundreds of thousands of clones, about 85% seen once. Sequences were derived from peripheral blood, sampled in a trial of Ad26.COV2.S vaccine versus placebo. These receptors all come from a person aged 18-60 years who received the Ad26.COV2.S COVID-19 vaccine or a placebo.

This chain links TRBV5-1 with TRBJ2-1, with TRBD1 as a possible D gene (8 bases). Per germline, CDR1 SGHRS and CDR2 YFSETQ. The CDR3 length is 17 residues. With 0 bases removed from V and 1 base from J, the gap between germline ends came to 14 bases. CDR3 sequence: CASSLAKQGGSYNEQFF. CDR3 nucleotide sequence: TGCGCCAGCAGCTTGGCAAAACAGGGGGGGTCCTACAATGAGCAGTTCTTC. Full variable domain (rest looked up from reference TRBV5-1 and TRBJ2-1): KAGVTQTPRYLIKTRGQQVTLSCSPISGHRSVSWYQQTPGQGLQFLFEYFSETQRNKGNFPGRFSGRQFSNSRSEMNVSTLELGDSALYLCASSLAKQGGSYNEQFFGPGTRLTVL.

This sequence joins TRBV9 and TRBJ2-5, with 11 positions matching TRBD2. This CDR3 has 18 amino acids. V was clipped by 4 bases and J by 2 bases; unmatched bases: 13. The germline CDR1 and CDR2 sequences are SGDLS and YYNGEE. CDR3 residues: CASSPTSGSHNLQETQYF. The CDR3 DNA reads TGTGCCAGCAGCCCAACTAGCGGGAGCCATAACTTGCAAGAGACCCAGTACTTC.

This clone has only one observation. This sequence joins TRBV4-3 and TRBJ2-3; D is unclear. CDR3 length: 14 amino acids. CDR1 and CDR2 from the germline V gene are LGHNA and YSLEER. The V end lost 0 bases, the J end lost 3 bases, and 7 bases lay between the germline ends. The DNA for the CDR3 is TGCGCCAGCAGCCAAGATGGATATACAGATACGCAGTATTTT. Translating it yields CASSQDGYTDTQYF.

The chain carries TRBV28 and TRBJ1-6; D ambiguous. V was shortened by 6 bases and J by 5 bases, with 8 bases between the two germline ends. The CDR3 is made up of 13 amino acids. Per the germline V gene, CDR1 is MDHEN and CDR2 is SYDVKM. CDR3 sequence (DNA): TGTGCCAGCAGGACGGGTAATAATTCACCCCTCCACTTT. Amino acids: CASRTGNNSPLHF.

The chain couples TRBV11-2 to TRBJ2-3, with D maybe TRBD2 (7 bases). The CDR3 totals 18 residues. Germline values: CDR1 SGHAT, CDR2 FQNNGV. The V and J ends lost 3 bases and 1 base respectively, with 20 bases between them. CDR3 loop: CASSFPPDGGPGTDTQYF. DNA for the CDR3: TGTGCCAGCAGCTTTCCCCCCGACGGGGGGCCAGGCACAGATACGCAGTATTTT.

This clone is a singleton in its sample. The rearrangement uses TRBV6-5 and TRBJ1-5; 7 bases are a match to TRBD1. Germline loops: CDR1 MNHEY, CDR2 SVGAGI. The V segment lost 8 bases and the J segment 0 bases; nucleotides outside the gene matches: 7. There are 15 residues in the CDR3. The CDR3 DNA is TGTGCCAGCTACCGACAGGGCGGTAGCAATCAGCCCCAGCATTTT. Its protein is CASYRQGGSNQPQHF.

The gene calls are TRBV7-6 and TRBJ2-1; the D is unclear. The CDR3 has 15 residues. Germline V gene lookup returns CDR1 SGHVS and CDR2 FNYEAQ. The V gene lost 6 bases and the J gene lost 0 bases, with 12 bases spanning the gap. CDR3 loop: CASSPQVSSYNEQFF. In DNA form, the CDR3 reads TGTGCCAGCAGTCCCCAGGTTAGCTCCTACAATGAGCAGTTCTTC.

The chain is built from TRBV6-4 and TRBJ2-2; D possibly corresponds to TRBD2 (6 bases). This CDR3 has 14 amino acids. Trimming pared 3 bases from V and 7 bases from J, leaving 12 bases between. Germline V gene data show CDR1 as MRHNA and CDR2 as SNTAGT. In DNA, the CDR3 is TGTGCCAGCAGTGAGGGGACTCACGTCGGGGAGCTGTTTTTT. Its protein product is CASSEGTHVGELFF.

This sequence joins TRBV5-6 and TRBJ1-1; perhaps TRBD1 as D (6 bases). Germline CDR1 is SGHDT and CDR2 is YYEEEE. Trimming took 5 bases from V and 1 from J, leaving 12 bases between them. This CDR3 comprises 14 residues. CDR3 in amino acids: CASRWEGGNTEAFF. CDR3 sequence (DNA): TGTGCCAGCAGGTGGGAAGGGGGGAACACTGAAGCTTTCTTT. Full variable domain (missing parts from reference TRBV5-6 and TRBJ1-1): DAGVTQSPTHLIKTRGQQVTLRCSPKSGHDTVSWYQQALGQGPQFIFQYYEEEERQRGNFPDRFSGHQFPNYSSELNVNALLLGDSALYLCASRWEGGNTEAFFGQGTRLTVV.

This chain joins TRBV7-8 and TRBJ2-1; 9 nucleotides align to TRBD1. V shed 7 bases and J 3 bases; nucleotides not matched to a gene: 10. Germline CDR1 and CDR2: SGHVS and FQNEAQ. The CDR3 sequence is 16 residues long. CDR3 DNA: TGTGCCAGCATCCTGACAGGGGGTACGAACTACAATGAGCAGTTCTTC. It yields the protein CASILTGGTNYNEQFF.

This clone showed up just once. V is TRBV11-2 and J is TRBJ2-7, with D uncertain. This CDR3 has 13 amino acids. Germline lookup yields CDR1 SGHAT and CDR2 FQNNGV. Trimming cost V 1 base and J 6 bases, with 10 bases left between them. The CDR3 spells CASSLVGPIEQYF. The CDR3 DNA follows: TGTGCCAGCAGCTTAGTAGGGCCGATCGAGCAGTACTTC.

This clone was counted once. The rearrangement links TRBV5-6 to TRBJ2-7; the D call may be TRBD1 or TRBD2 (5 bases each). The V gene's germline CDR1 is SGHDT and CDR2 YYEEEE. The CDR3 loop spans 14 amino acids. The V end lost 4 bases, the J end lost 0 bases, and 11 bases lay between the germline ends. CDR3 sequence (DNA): TGTGCCAGCAGCGCCGCTGGGACCTCCTACGAGCAGTACTTC. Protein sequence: CASSAAGTSYEQYF.